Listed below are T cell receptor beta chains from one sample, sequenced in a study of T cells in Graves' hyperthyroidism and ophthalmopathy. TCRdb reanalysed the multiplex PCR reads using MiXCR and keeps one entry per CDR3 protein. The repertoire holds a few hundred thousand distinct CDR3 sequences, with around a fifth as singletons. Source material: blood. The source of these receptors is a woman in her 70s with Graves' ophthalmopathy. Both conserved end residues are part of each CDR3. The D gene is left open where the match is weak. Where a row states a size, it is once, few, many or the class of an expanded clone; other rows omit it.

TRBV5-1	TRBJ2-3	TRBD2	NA	CASSSTGLAGILTDTQYF	TGCGCCAGCAGCTCCACAGGACTAGCGGGGATCCTCACAGATACGCAGTATTTT
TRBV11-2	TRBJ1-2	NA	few	CASSFSGYDGYTF	TGTGCCAGCAGCTTCTCGGGGTACGACGGCTACACCTTC
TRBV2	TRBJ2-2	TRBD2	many	CASSETSGRNTGELFF	TGTGCCAGCAGTGAGACTAGCGGGAGGAACACCGGGGAGCTGTTTTTT
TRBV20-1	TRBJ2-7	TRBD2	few	CSARRPSGGSRNEQYF	TGCAGTGCTAGAAGGCCCAGCGGGGGGTCTCGGAACGAGCAGTACTTC
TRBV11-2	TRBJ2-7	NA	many	CASSQVDFLSYEQYF	TGTGCCAGCAGCCAGGTGGACTTCCTCTCCTACGAGCAGTACTTC
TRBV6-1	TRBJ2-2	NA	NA	CASSEWSSGELFF	TGTGCCAGCAGTGAATGGAGCTCCGGGGAGCTGTTTTTT
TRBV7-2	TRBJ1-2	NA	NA	CASSPGIGGNYGYTF	TGTGCCAGCAGCCCAGGAATAGGGGGTAACTATGGCTACACCTTC
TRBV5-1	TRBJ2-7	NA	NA	CASSWGGGGGEQYF	TGCGCCAGCAGCTGGGGGGGCGGCGGGGGCGAGCAGTACTTC
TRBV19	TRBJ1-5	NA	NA	CASSRNRGKLQPQHF	TGTGCCAGTAGTCGGAACCGGGGTAAGCTACAGCCCCAGCATTTT
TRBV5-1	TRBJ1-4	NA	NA	CASSVNRDGEKLFF	TGCGCCAGCAGCGTAAACAGGGACGGCGAAAAACTGTTTTTT
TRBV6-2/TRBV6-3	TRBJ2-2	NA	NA	CASSSRLPRGGELFF	TGTGCCAGCAGTTCTCGGCTCCCCCGAGGCGGGGAGCTGTTTTTT
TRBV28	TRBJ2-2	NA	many	CASSLPTGVGPGELFF	TGTGCCAGCAGTCTGCCGACAGGCGTCGGTCCCGGGGAGCTGTTTTTT
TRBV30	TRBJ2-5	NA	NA	CAWYRDTRRGGDQYF	TGTGCCTGGTACCGGGACACCCGTAGAGGGGGTGACCAGTACTTC
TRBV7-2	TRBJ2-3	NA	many	CASSLAGALTDTQYF	TGTGCCAGCAGCTTAGCGGGCGCTCTCACAGATACGCAGTATTTT
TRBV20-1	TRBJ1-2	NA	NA	CSAARAGTPSYTF	TGCAGTGCTGCCCGCGCTGGTACCCCTAGCTACACCTTC
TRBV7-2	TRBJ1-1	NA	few	CASSLLFRMEGDGTEAFF	TGTGCCAGCAGCTTATTGTTCCGCATGGAGGGGGACGGCACTGAAGCTTTCTTT
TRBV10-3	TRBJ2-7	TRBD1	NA	CAIRGTGAPLEQYF	TGTGCCATCAGAGGGACAGGGGCCCCACTCGAGCAGTACTTC
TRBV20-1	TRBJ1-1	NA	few	CSAGEVEAFF	TGCAGTGCCGGGGAAGTAGAAGCTTTCTTT
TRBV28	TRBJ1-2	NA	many	CASGSMGVYGYTF	TGTGCCAGCGGGTCCATGGGGGTCTATGGCTACACCTTC
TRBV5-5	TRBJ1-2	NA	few	CASSLEWADGYTF	TGTGCCAGCAGCTTGGAGTGGGCGGATGGCTACACCTTC
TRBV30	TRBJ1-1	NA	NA	CAWSRGRGNTEAFF	TGTGCCTGGAGTCGCGGGAGAGGGAACACTGAAGCTTTCTTT
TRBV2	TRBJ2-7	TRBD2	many	CASSVTSGSSYEQYF	TGTGCCAGCAGTGTCACTAGCGGGAGCTCCTACGAGCAGTACTTC
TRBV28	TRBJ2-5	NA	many	CASSYTTGTDKYF	TGTGCCAGCAGTTATACCACCGGGACCGACAAGTACTTC
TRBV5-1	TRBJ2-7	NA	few	CASSSGRMYEQYF	TGCGCCAGCAGCTCTGGACGGATGTACGAGCAGTACTTC
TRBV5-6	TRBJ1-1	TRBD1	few	CASIRDRGLYTEAFF	TGTGCCAGCATCCGTGACAGGGGGTTGTACACTGAAGCTTTCTTT
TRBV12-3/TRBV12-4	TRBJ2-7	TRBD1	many	CASSRTGGSSYEQYF	TGTGCCAGCAGCCGGACAGGGGGCAGCTCCTACGAGCAGTACTTC
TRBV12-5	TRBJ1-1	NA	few	CASGLVLGMNTEAFF	TGTGCTAGTGGTTTGGTACTCGGTATGAACACTGAAGCTTTCTTT
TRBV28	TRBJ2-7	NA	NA	CASSSKSPYEQYF	TGTGCCAGCAGTTCTAAGAGTCCCTACGAGCAGTACTTC
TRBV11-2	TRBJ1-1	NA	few	CASSRGGRTEAFF	TGTGCCAGCAGCCGGGGGGGGCGCACTGAAGCTTTCTTT
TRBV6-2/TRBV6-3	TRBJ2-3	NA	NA	CASSYDTDTQYF	TGTGCCAGCAGTTACGACACAGATACGCAGTATTTT
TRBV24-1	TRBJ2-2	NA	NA	CATSDSIWGATLGELFF	TGTGCCACCAGTGATTCTATTTGGGGGGCTACCCTCGGGGAGCTGTTTTTT
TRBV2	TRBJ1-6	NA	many	CACTWDTANSPLHF	TGTGCCTGCACCTGGGACACGGCTAATTCACCCCTCCACTTT
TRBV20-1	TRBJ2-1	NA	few	CSARGLEWIQQFF	TGCAGTGCTAGAGGACTAGAGTGGATCCAGCAGTTCTTC
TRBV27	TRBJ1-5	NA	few	CASSYPRRRNQPQHF	TGTGCCAGCAGTTACCCCAGGAGACGCAATCAGCCCCAGCATTTT
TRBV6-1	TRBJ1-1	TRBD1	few	CASSNRGVDTEAFF	TGTGCCAGCAGTAACAGGGGAGTGGACACTGAAGCTTTCTTT
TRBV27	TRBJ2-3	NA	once	CASSLFGADTQYF	TGTGCCAGCAGTTTATTCGGGGCGGATACGCAGTATTTT
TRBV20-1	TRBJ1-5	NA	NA	CSALNSNQPQHF	TGCAGTGCTCTGAATAGCAATCAGCCCCAGCATTTT
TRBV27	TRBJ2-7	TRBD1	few	CASTSPTTGASYEQYF	TGTGCCAGCACCTCTCCCACTACAGGGGCCTCCTACGAGCAGTACTTC
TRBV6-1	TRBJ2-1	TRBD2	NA	CASSPSASGSYNEQFF	TGTGCCAGCAGCCCCTCGGCTAGCGGGAGCTACAATGAGCAGTTCTTC
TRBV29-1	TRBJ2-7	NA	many	CSVGPDRNEQYF	TGCAGCGTTGGGCCAGACAGGAACGAGCAGTACTTC
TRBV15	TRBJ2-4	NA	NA	CATSGHWSPNKNIQYF	TGTGCCACCAGCGGCCACTGGAGCCCGAACAAAAACATTCAGTACTTC
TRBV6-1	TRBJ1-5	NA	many	CASSERGQSNQPQHF	TGTGCCAGCAGTGAACGAGGGCAGTCCAATCAGCCCCAGCATTTT
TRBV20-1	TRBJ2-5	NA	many	CSASEGETQYF	TGCAGTGCTAGTGAGGGCGAGACCCAGTACTTC
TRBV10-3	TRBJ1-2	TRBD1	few	CATGQAGGYTF	TGTGCCACCGGACAGGCGGGTGGCTACACCTTC
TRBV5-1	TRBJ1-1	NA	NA	CASSGSGGMNTEAFF	TGCGCCAGCAGCGGGTCGGGGGGGATGAACACTGAAGCTTTCTTT
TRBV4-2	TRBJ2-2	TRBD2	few	CASSQGWQGGTGELFF	TGTGCCAGCAGCCAAGGATGGCAGGGAGGGACCGGGGAGCTGTTTTTT
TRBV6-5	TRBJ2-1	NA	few	CASSYLLGRNNEQFF	TGTGCCAGCAGTTACTTGTTGGGACGCAACAATGAGCAGTTCTTC
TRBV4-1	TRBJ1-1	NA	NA	CASSQGRTRTEAFF	TGCGCCAGCAGCCAAGGGAGGACACGCACTGAAGCTTTCTTT
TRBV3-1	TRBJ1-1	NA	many	CASSQGTGRVSTEAFF	TGTGCCAGCAGCCAAGGGACGGGGAGAGTGAGTACTGAAGCTTTCTTT
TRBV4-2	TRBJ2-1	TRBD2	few	CASSQESRTSGGEQFF	TGTGCCAGCAGCCAAGAGTCGCGGACTAGCGGCGGCGAGCAGTTCTTC
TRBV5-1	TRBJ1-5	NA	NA	CASSLRGDSNQPQHF	TGCGCCAGCAGCTTGCGGGGGGACAGCAATCAGCCCCAGCATTTT
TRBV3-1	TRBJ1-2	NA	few	CASTQMGTLNYGYTF	TGTGCCAGCACCCAAATGGGCACGCTTAACTATGGCTACACCTTC
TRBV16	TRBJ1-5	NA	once	CASSHPPRGRNNQPQHF	TGTGCCAGCAGCCATCCTCCCAGGGGTCGCAACAATCAGCCCCAGCATTTT
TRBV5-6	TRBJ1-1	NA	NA	CASSLSRKGTEAFF	TGTGCCAGCAGCTTGTCGAGGAAAGGCACTGAAGCTTTCTTT
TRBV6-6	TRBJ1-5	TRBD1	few	CASSYSTTGEGQPQHF	TGTGCCAGCAGTTACTCGACGACAGGGGAGGGCCAGCCCCAGCATTTT